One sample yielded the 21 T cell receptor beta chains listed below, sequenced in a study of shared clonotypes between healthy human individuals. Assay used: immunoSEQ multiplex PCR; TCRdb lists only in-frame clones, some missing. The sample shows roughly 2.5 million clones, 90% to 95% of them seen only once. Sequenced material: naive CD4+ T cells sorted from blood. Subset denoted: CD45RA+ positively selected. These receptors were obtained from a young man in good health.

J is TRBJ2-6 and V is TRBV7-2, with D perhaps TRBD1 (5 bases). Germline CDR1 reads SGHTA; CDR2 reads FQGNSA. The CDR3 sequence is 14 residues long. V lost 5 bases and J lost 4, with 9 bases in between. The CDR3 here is CASSLTGGANVLTF. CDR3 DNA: TGTGCCAGCAGCCTAACAGGAGGGGCCAACGTCCTGACTTTC.

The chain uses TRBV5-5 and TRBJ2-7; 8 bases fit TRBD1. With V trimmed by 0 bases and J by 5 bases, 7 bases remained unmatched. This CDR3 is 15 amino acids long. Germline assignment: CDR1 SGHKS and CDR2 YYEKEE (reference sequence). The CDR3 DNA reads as TGTGCCAGCAGCTTGGGGGGCAGGGGGCACGACGAGCAGTACTTC. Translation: CASSLGGRGHDEQYF.

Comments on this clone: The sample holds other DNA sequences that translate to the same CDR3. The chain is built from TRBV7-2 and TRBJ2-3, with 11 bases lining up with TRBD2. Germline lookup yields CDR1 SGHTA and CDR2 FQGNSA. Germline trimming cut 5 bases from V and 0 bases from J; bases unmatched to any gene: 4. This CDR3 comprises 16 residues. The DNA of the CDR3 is TGTGCCAGCAGCCCTAGGACTAGCGGGAGCACAGATACGCAGTATTTT. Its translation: CASSPRTSGSTDTQYF.

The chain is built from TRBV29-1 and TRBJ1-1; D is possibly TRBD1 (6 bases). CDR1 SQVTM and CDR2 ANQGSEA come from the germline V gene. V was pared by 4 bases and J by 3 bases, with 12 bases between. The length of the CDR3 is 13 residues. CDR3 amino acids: CSVAGGVYTEAFF. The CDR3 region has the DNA TGCAGCGTTGCTGGGGGCGTCTACACTGAAGCTTTCTTT. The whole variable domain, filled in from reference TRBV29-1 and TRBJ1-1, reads SAVISQKPSRDICQRGTSLTIQCQVDSQVTMMFWYRQQPGQSLTLIATANQGSEATYESGFVIDKFPISRPNLTFSTLTVSNMSPEDSSIYLCSVAGGVYTEAFFGQGTRLTVV.

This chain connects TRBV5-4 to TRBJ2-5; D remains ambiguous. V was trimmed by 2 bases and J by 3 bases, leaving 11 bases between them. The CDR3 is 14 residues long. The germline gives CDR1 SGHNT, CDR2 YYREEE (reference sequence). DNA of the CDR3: TGTGCCAGCAGCTTAGAGTGGGCCAAAGAGACCCAGTACTTC. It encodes CASSLEWAKETQYF.

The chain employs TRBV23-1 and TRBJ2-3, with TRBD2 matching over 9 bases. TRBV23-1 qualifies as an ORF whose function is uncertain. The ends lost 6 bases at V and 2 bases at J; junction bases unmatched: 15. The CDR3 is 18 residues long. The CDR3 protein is CASRLVGAGGPATDTQYF. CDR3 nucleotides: TGCGCCAGCAGACTGGTTGGGGCGGGAGGGCCAGCCACAGATACGCAGTATTTT.

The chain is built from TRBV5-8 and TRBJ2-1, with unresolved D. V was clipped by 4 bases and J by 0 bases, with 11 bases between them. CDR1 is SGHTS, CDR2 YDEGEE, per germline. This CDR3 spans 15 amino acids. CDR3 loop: CASSRTPSSYNEQFF. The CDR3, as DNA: TGTGCCAGCAGCCGGACCCCGAGCTCCTACAATGAGCAGTTCTTC.

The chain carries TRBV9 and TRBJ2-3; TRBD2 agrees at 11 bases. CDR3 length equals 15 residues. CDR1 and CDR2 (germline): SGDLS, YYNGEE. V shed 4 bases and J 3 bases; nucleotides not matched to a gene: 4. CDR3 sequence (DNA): TGTGCCAGCAGCTTAGCGGGAGGGGCGACAGATACGCAGTATTTT. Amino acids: CASSLAGGATDTQYF. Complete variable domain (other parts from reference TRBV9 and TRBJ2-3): DSGVTQTPKHLITATGQRVTLRCSPRSGDLSVYWYQQSLDQGLQFLIQYYNGEERAKGNILERFSAQQFPDLHSELNLSSLELGDSALYFCASSLAGGATDTQYFGPGTRLTVL.

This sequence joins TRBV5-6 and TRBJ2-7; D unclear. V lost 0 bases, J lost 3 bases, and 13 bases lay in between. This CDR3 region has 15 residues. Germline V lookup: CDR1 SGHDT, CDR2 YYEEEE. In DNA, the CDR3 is TGTGCCAGCAGCTTGGTCGGATCAGGTTTCTACGAGCAGTACTTC. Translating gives CASSLVGSGFYEQYF.

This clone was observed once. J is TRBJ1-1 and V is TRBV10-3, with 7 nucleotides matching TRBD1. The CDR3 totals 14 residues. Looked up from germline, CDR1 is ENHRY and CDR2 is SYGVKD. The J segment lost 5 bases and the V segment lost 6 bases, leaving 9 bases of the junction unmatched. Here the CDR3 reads CAIRGQDEVTEAFF. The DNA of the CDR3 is TGTGCCATCAGAGGACAGGACGAGGTGACTGAAGCTTTCTTT.

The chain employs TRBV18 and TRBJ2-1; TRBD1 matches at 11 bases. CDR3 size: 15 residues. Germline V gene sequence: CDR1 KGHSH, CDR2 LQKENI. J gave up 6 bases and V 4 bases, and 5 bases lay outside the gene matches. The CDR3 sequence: CASSQPGTGGNEQFF. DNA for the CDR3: TGTGCCAGCTCACAACCCGGGACAGGGGGCAATGAGCAGTTCTTC.

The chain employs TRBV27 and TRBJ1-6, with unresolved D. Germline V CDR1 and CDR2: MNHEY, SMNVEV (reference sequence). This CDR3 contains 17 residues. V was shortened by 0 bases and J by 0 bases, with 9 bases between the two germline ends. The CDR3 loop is CASSLSRLRSYNSPLHF. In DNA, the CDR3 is TGTGCCAGCAGTTTATCCCGTCTCCGCTCCTATAATTCACCCCTCCACTTT.

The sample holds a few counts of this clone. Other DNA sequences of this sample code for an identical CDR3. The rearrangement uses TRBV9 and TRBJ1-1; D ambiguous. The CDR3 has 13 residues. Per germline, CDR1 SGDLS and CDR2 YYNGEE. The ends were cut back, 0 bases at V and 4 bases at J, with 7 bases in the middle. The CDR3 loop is CASSVDIGTEAFF. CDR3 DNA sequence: TGTGCCAGCAGCGTAGACATCGGCACTGAAGCTTTCTTT. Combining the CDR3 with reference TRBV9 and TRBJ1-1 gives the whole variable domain DSGVTQTPKHLITATGQRVTLRCSPRSGDLSVYWYQQSLDQGLQFLIQYYNGEERAKGNILERFSAQQFPDLHSELNLSSLELGDSALYFCASSVDIGTEAFFGQGTRLTVV.

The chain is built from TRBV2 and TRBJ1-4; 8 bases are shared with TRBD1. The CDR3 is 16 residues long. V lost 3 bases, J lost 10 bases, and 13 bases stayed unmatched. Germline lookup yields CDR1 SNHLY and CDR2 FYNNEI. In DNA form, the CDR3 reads TGTGCCAGCAGTGATTTGATGAGACAGGGGTTCGGAAAACTGTTTTTT. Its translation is CASSDLMRQGFGKLFF.

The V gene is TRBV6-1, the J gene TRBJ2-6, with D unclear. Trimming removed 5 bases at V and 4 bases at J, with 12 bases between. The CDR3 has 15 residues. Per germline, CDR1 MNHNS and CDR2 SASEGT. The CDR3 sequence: CASSPTASGANVLTF. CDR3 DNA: TGTGCCAGCAGTCCTACAGCTTCCGGGGCCAACGTCCTGACTTTC.

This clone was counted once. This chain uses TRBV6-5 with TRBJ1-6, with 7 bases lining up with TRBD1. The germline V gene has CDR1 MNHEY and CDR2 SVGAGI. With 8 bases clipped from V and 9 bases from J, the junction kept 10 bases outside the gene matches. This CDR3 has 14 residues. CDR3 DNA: TGTGCCAGCGGAGGGGGCCGGGGGGCTTCACCCCTCCACTTT. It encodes CASGGGRGASPLHF.

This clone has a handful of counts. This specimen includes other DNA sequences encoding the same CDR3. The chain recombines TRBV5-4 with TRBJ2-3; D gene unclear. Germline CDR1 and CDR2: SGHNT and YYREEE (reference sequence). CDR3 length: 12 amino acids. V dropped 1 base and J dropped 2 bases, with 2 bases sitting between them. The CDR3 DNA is TGTGCCAGCAGCTTGAACACAGATACGCAGTATTTT. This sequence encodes CASSLNTDTQYF.

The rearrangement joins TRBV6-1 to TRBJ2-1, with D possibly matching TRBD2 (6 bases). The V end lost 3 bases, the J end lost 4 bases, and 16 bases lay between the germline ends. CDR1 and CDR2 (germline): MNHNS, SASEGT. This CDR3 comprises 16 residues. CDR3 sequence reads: CASSEVYGEVYNEQFF. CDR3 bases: TGTGCCAGCAGTGAGGTCTACGGGGAGGTTTACAATGAGCAGTTCTTC.

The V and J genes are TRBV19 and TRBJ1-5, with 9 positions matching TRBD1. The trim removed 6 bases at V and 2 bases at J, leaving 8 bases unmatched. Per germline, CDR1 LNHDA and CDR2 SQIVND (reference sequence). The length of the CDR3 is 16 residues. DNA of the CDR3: TGTGCCAGTAGGACTACAGGGGGCCGGGGCAATCAGCCCCAGCATTTT. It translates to CASRTTGGRGNQPQHF. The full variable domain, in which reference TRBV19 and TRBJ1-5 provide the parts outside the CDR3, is DGGITQSPKYLFRKEGQNVTLSCEQNLNHDAMYWYRQDPGQGLRLIYYSQIVNDFQKGDIAEGYSVSREKKESFPLTVTSAQKNPTAFYLCASRTTGGRGNQPQHFGDGTRLSIL.

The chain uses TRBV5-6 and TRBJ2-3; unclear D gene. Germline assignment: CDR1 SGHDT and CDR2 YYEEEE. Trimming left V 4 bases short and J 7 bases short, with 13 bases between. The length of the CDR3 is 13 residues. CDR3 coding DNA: TGTGCCAGCAGCACCTACGGAGTAAATACGCAGTATTTT. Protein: CASSTYGVNTQYF.

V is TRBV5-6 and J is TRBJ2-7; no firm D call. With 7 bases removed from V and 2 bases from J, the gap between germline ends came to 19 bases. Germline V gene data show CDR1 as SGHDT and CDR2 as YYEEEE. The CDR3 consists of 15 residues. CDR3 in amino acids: CASLKKDLAPYEQYF. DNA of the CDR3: TGTGCCAGCCTCAAGAAAGATTTGGCCCCCTACGAGCAGTACTTC.